The source of this T cell receptor beta chain is a study of T-cell memory formation after mild COVID-19. Turning to the study itself: The TCR clusters were mostly specific to one donor. Notes on the study in general: There were some responding clones in pre-infection memory, which suggested that cross-reactive memory had joined.

TCRdb recomputed calls from the 5' RACE reads with MiXCR, one row per CDR3 protein. The profile shows roughly 300,000 distinct CDR3 sequences, roughly an eighth of them singletons. Worth noting for this clonotype: The antigen is not known.

Sequenced input: PBMCs or a T cell subset sorted from them (not recorded which). This sequence originates from a man in his late teens or twenties who had mild COVID-19 (a few samples of this study predate the infection). Cell type and time point are not known.

In DNA, the CDR3 is TGTGCCATCCAAGGGACCTCTTCGGCCGGCTACACCTTC. The encoded protein is CAIQGTSSAGYTF. The V gene is TRBV10-3, the J gene TRBJ1-2; D is perhaps TRBD1 (5 bases). CDR1 and CDR2 from the germline V gene are ENHRY and SYGVKD. This CDR3 spans 13 amino acids. The V and J ends lost 8 bases and 8 bases respectively, with 18 bases between them.